The entry below gives a single T cell receptor beta chain sequence along with its context. Its specificity is unknown. The data stem from a study of blood T cells in healthy people across ages. Study-level results: There were more naive CD4+ cells and higher diversity in long-lived donors than in aged donors.

It was with a sample-barcoded 5' primer and a J-beta primer mix that a second PCR of roughly 7 to 12 cycles was run. TCRdb itself ran the 5' RACE reads through MiXCR, one entry per CDR3 protein. The sample shows about 1.7 million distinct CDR3 sequences, 28% of them seen only once. The specimen sequenced was blood. The origin of this receptor is a woman aged 25 to 39 in good health.

As DNA, the CDR3 is TGTGCCAGCTCACGAAGCGGGACCCAGAACACTGAAGCTTTCTTT. This gives the protein CASSRSGTQNTEAFF. The chain couples TRBV18 to TRBJ1-1; weak D call: TRBD1 (5 bases). Germline V gives CDR1 KGHSH, CDR2 LQKENI. The CDR3 is 15 residues long. Trimming pared 4 bases from V and 1 base from J, leaving 13 bases between.